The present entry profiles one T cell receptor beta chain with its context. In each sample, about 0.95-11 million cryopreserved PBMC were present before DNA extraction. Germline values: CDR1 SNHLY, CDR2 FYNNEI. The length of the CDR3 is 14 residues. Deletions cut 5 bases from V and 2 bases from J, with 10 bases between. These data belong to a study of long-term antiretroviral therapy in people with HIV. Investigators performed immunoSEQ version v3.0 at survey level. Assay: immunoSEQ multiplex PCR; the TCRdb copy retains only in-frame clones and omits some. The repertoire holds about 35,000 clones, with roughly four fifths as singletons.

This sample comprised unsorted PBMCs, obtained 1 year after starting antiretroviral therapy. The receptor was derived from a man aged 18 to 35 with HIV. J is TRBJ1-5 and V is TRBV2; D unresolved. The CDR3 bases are TGTGCCAGCAGTCAGCGGCCAGGCAATCAGCCCCAGCATTTT. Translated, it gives CASSQRPGNQPQHF.